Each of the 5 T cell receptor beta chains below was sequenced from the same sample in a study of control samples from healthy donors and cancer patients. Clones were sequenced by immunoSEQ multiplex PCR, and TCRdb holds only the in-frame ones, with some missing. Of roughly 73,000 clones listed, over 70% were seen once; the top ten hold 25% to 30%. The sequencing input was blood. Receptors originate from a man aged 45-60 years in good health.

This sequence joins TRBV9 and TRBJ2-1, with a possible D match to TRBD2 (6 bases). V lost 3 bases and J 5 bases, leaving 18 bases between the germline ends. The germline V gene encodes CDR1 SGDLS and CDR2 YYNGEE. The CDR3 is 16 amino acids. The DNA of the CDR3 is TGTGCCAGCAGCGCACACGGGACTGGGAAAAACAATGAGCAGTTCTTC. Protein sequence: CASSAHGTGKNNEQFF. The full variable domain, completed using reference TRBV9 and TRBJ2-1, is DSGVTQTPKHLITATGQRVTLRCSPRSGDLSVYWYQQSLDQGLQFLIQYYNGEERAKGNILERFSAQQFPDLHSELNLSSLELGDSALYFCASSAHGTGKNNEQFFGPGTRLTVL.

The CDR3 region is CATSRGTGNTEAFF. CDR3 nucleotide sequence: TGTGCCACCAGCAGAGGGACAGGTAACACTGAAGCTTTCTTT. This chain joins TRBV15 and TRBJ1-1, with TRBD1 matching over 7 bases. Per germline, CDR1 LNHNV and CDR2 YYDKDF (reference sequence). After removal of 1 base from V and 2 bases from J, the junction contained 1 base not matched to a gene. This CDR3 region has 14 residues.

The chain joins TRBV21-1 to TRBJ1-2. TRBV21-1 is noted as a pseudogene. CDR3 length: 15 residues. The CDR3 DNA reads TGTGCCAGCAGCAAAACGGGGAGGCTGGACTATGGCTACACCTTC. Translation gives CASSKTGRLDYGYTF.

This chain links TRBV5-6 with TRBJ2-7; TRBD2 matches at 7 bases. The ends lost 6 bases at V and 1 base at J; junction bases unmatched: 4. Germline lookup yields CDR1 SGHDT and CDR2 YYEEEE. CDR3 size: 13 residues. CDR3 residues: CASTNGRSYEQYF. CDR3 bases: TGTGCCAGCACCAACGGGAGGTCCTACGAGCAGTACTTC.

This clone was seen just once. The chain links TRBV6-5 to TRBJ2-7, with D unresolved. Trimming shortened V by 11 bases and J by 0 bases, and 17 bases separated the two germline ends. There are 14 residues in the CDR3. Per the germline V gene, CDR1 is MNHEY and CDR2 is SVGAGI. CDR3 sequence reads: CAATRTASSYEQYF. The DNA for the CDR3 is TGTGCCGCGACGCGGACGGCGAGCTCCTACGAGCAGTACTTC.